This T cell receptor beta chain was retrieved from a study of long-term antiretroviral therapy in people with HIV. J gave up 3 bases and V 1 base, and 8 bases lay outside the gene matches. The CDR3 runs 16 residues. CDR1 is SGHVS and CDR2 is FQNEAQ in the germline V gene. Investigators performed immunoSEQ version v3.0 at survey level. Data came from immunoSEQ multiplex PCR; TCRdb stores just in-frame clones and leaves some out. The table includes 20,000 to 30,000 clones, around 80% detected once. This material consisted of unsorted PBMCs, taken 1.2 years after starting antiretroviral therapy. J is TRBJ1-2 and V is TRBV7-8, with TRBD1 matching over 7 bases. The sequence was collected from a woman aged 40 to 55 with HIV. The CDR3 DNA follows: TGTGCCAGCAGCTTAGGGGGGGGACAGTTCGACTATGGCTACACCTTC. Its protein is CASSLGGGQFDYGYTF.